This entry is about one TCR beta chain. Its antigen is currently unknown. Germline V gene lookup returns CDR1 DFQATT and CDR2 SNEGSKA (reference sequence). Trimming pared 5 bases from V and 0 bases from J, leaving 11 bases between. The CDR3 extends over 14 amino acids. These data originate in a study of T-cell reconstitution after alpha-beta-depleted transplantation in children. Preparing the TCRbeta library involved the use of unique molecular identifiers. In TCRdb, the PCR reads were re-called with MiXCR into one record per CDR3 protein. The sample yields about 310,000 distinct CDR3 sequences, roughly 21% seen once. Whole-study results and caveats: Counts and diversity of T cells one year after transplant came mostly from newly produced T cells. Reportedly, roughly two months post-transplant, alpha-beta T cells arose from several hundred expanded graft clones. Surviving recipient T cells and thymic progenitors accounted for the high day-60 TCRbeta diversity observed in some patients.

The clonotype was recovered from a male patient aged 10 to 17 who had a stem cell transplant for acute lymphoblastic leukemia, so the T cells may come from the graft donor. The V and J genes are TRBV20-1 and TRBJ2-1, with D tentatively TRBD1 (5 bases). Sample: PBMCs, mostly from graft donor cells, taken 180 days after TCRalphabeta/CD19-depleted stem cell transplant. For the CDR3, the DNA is TGCAGTGCTGGACGACAGCGCTCCTACAATGAGCAGTTCTTC. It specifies CSAGRQRSYNEQFF.